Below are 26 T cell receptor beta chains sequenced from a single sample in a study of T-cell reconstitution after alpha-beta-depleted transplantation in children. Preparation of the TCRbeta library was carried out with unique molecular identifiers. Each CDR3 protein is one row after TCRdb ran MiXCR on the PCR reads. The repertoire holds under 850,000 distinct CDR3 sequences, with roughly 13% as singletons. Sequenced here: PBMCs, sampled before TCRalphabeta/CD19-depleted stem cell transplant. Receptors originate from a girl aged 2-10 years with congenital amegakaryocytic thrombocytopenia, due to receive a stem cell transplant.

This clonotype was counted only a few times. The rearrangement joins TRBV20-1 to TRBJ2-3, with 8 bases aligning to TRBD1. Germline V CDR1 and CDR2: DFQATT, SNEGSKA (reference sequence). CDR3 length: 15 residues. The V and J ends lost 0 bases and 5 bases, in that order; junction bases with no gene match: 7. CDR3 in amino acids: CSARDPAGGGDTQYF. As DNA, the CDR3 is TGCAGTGCTAGAGATCCCGCAGGGGGCGGAGATACGCAGTATTTT.

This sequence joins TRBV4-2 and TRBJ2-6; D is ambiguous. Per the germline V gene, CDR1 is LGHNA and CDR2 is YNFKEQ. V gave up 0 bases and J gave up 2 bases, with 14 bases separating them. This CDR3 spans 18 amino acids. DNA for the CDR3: TGTGCCAGCAGCCAAGATTCGCGGAAGTTGGCTGGGGCCAACGTCCTGACTTTC. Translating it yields CASSQDSRKLAGANVLTF.

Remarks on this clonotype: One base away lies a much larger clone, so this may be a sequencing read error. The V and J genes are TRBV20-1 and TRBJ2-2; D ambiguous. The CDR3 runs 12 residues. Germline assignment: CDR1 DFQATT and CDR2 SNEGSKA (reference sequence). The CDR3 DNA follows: TGCTGTGCTAGAGGGAACACCGGGGAGCTGTTTTTT. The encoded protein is CCARGNTGELFF.

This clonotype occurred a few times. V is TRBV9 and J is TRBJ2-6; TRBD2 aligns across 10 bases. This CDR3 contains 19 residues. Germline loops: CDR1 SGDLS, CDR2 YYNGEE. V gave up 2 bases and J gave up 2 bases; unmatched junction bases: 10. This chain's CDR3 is CASSVPSGSSPAGANVLTF. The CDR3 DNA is TGTGCCAGCAGCGTCCCTAGCGGGAGTTCTCCGGCTGGGGCCAACGTCCTGACTTTC.

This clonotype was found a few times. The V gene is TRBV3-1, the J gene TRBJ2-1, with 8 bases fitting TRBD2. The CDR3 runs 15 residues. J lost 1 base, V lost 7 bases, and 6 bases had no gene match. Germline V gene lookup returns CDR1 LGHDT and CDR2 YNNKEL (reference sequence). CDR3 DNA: TGTGCCAGCACCAAAGCGGGAGAGTCCTACAATGAGCAGTTCTTC. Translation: CASTKAGESYNEQFF.

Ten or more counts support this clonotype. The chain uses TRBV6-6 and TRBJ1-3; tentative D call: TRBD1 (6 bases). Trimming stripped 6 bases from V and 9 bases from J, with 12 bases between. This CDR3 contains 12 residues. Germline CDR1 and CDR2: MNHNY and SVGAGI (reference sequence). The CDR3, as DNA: TGTGCCAGCAGCACTACAGGGTTCACCATATATTTT. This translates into CASSTTGFTIYF.

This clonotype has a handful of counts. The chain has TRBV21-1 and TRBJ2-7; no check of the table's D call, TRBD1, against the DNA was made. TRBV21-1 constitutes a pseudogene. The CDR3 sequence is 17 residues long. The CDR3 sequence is CASSPPGYRGASYEQYF. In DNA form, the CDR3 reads TGTGCCAGCAGCCCCCCGGGCTACAGGGGGGCGTCCTACGAGCAGTACTTC.

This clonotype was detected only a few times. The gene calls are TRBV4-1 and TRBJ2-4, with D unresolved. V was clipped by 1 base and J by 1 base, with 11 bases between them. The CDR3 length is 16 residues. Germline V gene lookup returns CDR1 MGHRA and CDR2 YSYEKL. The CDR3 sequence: CASSQGLISAKNIQYF. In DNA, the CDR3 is TGCGCCAGCAGCCAAGGTCTTATCAGCGCCAAAAACATTCAGTACTTC.

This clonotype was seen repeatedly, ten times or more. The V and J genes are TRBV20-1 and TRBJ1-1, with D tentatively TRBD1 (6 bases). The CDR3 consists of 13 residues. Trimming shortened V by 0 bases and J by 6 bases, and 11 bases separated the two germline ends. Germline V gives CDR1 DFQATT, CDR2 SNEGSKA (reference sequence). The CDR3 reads CSARDPRGSEAFF. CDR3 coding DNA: TGCAGTGCTAGAGACCCGAGGGGGTCTGAAGCTTTCTTT.

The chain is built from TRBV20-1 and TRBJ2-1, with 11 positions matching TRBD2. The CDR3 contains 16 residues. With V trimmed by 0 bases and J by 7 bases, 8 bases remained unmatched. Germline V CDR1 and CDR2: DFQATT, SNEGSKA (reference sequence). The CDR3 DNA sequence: TGCAGTGCTAGAGAGGAAACTAGCGGGAGTTTGAATGAGCAGTTCTTC. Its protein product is CSAREETSGSLNEQFF.

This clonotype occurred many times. The DNA of the CDR3 is TGTGCCAGCAGCTCACCTCGAGCGGGAGTGAAGAATGAGCAGTTCTTC. Residues: CASSSPRAGVKNEQFF. The rearrangement joins TRBV11-2 to TRBJ2-1; the match to TRBD2 covers 8 bases. Trimming cost V 4 bases and J 7 bases; bases outside gene matches: 12. CDR1 is SGHAT and CDR2 is FQNNGV in the germline V gene. The CDR3 length is 16 residues.

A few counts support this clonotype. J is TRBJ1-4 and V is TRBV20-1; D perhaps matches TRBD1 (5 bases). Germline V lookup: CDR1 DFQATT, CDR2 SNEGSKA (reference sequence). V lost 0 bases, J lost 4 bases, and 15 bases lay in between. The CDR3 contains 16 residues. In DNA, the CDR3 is TGCAGTGCTAGAGATGGCGGGGGGAGGGATAATGAAAAACTGTTTTTT. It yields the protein CSARDGGGRDNEKLFF.

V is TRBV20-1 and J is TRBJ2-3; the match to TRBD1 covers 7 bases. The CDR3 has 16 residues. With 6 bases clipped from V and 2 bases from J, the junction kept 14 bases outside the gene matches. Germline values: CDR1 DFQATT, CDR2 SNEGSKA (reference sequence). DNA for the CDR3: TGCAGTGCCCCAGCTGACAGGGTTGGAGACACAGATACGCAGTATTTT. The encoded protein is CSAPADRVGDTDTQYF.

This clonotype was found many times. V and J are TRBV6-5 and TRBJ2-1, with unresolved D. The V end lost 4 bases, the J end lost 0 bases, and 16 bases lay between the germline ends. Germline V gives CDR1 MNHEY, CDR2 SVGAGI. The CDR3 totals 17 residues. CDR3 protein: CASSSQSGSDSYNEQFF. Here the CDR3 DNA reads TGTGCCAGCAGTTCTCAATCCGGCAGCGACTCCTACAATGAGCAGTTCTTC.

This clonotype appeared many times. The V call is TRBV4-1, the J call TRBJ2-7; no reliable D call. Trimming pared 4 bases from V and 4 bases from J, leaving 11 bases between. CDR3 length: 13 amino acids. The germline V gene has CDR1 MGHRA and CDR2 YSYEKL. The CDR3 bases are TGCGCCAGCAGCCCCAACGGTGGTTACGAGCAGTACTTC. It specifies CASSPNGGYEQYF.

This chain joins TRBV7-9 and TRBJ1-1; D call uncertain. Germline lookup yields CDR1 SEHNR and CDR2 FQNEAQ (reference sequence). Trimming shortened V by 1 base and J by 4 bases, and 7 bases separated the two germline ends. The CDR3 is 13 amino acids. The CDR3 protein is CASSLGYGTEAFF. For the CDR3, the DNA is TGTGCCAGCAGCTTAGGATACGGCACTGAAGCTTTCTTT.

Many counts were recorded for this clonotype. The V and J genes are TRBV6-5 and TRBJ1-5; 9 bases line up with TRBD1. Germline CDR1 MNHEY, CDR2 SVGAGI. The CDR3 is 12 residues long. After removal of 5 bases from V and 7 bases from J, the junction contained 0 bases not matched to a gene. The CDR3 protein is CASSTGGQPQHF. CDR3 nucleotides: TGTGCCAGCAGTACAGGGGGCCAGCCCCAGCATTTT.

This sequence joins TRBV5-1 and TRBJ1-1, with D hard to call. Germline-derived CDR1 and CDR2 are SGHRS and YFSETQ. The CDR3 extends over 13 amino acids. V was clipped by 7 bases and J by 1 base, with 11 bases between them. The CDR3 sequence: CASHGEANTEAFF. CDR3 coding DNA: TGCGCCAGCCACGGGGAAGCGAACACTGAAGCTTTCTTT.

The CDR3 here is CASSLGAENGYEQYF. In nucleotides, the CDR3 is TGCGCCAGCAGCTTGGGGGCCGAGAATGGGTACGAGCAGTACTTC. The rearrangement links TRBV5-1 to TRBJ2-7; D gene ambiguous. Germline CDR1 SGHRS, CDR2 YFSETQ. The CDR3 runs to 15 residues. Trimming took 0 bases from V and 4 from J, leaving 14 bases between them.

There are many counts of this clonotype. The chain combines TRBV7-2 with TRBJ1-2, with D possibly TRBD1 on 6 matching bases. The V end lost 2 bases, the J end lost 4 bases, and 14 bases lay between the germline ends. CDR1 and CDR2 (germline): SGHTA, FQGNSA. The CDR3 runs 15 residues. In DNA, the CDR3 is TGTGCCAGCAGCTTACTCCCGACAGGCACCTATGGCTACACCTTC. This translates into CASSLLPTGTYGYTF.

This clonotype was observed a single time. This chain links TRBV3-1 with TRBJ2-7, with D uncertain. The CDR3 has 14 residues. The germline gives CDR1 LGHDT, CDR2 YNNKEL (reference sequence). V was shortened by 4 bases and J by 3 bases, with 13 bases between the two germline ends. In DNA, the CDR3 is TGTGCCAGCAGCCTGAAGATTATGGTCTACGAGCAGTACTTC. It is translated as CASSLKIMVYEQYF.

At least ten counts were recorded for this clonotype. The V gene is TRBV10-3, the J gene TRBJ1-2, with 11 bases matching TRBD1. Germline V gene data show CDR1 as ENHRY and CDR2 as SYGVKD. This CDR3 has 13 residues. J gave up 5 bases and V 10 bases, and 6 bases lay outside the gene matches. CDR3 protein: CAKPGQGDYGYTF. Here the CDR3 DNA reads TGTGCCAAACCGGGACAGGGGGATTATGGCTACACCTTC.

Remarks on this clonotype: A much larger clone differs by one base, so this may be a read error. In DNA, the CDR3 is TGCATCGTTGTGACAGGGAAGTACCAAGAGACCCAGTACTTC. This codes for CIVVTGKYQETQYF. The V gene is TRBV29-1, the J gene TRBJ2-5; 7 nucleotides match TRBD1. From germline, CDR1 is SQVTM and CDR2 ANQGSEA. The CDR3 runs 14 residues.

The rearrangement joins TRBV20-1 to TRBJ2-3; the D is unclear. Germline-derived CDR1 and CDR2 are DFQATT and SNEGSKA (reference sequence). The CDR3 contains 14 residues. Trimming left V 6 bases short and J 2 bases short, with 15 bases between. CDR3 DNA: TGCAGTGCCGAGACCAGCGTCCCCACAGATACGCAGTATTTT. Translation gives CSAETSVPTDTQYF.

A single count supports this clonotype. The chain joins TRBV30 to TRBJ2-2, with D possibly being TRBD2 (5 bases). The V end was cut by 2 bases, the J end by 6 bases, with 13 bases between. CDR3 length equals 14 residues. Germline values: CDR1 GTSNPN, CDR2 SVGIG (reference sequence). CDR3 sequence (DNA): TGTGCCTGGAGTTTACTAGGCTCGGCCGGGGAGCTGTTTTTT. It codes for CAWSLLGSAGELFF.

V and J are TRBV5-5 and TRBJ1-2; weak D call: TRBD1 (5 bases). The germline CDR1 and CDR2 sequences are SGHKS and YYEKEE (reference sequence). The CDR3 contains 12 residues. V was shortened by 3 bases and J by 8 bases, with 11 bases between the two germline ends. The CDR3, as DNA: TGTGCCAGCAGCTCGGGGCCCCTCGGCTACACCTTC. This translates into CASSSGPLGYTF.